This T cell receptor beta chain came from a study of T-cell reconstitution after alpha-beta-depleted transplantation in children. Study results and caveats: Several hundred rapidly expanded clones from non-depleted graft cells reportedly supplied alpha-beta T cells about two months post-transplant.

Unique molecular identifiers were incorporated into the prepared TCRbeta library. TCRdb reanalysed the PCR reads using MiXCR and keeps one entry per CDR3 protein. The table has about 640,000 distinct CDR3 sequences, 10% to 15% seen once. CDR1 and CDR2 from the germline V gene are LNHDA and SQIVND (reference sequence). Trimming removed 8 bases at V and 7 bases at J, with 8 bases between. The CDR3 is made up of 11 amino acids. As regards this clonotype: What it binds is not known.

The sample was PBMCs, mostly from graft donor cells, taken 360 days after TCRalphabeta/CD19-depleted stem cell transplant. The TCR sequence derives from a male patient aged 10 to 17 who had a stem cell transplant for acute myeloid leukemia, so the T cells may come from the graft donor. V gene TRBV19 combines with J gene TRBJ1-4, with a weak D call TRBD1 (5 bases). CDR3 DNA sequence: TGTGCCAGTGGGACCGGTGAAAAACTGTTTTTT. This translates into CASGTGEKLFF.